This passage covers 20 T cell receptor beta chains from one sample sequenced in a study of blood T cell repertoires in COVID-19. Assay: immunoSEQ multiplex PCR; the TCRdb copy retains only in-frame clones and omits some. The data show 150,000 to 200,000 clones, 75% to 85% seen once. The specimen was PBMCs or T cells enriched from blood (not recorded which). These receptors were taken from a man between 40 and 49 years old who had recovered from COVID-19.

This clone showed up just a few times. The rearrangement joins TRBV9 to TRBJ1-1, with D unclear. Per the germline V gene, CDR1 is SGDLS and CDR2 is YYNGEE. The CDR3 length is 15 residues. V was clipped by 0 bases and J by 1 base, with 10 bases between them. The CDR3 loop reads CASSVGPAGNTEAFF. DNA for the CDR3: TGTGCCAGCAGCGTAGGTCCGGCGGGGAACACTGAAGCTTTCTTT.

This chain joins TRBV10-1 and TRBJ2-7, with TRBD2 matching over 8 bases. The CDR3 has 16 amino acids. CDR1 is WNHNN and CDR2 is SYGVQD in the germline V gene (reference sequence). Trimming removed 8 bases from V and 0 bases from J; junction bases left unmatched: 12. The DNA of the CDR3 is TGCGCCAGCCCCCTCGGGGGGGGGTCTGGCTCCTACGAGCAGTACGTC. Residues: CASPLGGGSGSYEQYV.

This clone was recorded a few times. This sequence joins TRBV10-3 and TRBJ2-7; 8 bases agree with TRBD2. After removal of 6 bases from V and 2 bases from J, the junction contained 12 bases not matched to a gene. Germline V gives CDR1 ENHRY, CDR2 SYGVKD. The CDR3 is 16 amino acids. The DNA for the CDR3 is TGTGCCATCAGCGACAACCTAGCGGGTGATCCCTACGAGCAGTACGTC. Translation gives CAISDNLAGDPYEQYV.

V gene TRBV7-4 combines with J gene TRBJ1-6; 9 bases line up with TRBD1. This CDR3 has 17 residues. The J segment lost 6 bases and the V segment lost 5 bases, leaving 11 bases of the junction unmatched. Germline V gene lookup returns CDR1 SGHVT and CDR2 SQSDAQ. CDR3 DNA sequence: TGTGCCAGCAGCGCCGGGACAGGGATTAACTCTAATTCACCCCTCCACTTT. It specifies CASSAGTGINSNSPLHF.

The CDR3: CASSLEPYRSGNTIYF. The CDR3 DNA is TGTGCCAGCAGCTTAGAGCCTTACCGCTCTGGAAACACCATATATTTT. This chain connects TRBV7-8 to TRBJ1-3; D is unresolved. The CDR3 runs 16 residues. V was shortened by 1 base and J by 0 bases, with 10 bases between the two germline ends. Germline CDR1 is SGHVS and CDR2 is FQNEAQ.

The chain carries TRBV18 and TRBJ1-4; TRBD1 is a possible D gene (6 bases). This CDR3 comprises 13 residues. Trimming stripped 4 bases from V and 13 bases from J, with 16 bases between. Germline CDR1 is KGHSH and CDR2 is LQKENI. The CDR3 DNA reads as TGTGCCAGCTCACAACAACAGGGAGAGGTACTGTTTTTT. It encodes CASSQQQGEVLFF.

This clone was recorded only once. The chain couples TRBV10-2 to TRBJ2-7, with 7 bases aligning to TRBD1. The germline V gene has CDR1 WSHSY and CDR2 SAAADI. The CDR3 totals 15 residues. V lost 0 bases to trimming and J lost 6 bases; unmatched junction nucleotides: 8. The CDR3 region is CASSESMPGGFEQYV. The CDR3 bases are TGCGCCAGCAGTGAGTCGATGCCAGGGGGTTTCGAGCAGTACGTC.

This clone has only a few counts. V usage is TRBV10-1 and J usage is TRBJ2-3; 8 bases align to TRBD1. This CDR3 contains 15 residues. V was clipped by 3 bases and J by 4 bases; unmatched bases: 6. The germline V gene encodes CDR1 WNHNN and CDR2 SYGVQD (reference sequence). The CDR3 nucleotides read TGCGCCAGCAGTGAACAGGGGGTATGGGCAGATACGCAGTATTTT. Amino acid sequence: CASSEQGVWADTQYF.

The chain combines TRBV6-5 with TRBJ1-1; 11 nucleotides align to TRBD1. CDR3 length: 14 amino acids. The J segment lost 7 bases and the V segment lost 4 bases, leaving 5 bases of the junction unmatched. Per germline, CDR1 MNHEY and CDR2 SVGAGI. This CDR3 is CASSWGTGGFEAFF. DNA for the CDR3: TGTGCCAGCAGTTGGGGGACAGGGGGGTTTGAAGCTTTCTTT.

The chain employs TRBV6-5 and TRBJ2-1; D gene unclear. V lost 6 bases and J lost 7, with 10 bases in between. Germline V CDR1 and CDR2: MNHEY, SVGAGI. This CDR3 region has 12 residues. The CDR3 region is CASRAVPNEQFF. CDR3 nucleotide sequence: TGTGCCAGCAGGGCAGTTCCGAATGAGCAGTTCTTC.

The chain's CDR3 is CASSAGHKFEETQYF. DNA for the CDR3: TGTGCCAGCTCGGCGGGGCACAAATTCGAAGAGACCCAGTACTTC. The genes are TRBV11-3 and TRBJ2-5; TRBD2 is a possible D gene (6 bases). The CDR3 runs to 15 residues. Looked up from germline, CDR1 is SGHNT and CDR2 is YENEEA. The V end was cut by 8 bases, the J end by 3 bases, with 19 bases between.

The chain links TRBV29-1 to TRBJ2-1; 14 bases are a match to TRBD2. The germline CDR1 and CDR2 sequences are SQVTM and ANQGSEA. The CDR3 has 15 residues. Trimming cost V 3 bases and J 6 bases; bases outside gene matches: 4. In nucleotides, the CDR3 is TGCAGCGTTGAGGGGACTAGCGGGGGTGTCAATGAGCAGTTCTTC. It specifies CSVEGTSGGVNEQFF.

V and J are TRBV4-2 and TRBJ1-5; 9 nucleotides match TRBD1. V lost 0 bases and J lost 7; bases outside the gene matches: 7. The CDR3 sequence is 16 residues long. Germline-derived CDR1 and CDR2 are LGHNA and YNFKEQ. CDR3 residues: CASSQDIGQGRQPQHF. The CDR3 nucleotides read TGTGCCAGCAGCCAAGACATCGGACAGGGGCGACAGCCCCAGCATTTT.

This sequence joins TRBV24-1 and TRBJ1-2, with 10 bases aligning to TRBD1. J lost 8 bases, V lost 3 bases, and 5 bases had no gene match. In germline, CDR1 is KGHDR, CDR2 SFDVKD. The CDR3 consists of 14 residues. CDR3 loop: CATSDPGTGVGYTF. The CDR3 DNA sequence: TGTGCCACCAGTGATCCCGGGACAGGGGTCGGCTACACCTTC.

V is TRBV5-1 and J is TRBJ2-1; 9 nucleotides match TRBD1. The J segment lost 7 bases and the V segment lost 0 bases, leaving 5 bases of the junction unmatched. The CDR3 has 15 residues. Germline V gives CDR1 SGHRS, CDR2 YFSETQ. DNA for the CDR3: TGCGCCAGCAGCTTGGCGACGGGACAGGGAAATGAGCAGTTCTTC. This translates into CASSLATGQGNEQFF.

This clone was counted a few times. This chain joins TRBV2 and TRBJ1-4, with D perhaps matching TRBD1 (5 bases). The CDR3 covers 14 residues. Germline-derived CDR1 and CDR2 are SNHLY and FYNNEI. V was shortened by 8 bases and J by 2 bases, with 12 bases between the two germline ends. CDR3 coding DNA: TGTGCCAGCGAGTTAGACAGTACTAATGAAAAACTGTTTTTT. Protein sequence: CASELDSTNEKLFF.

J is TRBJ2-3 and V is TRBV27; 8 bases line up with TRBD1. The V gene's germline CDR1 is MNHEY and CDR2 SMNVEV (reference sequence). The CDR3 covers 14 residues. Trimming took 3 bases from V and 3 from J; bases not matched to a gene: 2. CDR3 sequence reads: CASSLRQGTDTQYF. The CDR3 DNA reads TGTGCCAGCAGTTTGAGACAGGGGACAGATACGCAGTATTTT.

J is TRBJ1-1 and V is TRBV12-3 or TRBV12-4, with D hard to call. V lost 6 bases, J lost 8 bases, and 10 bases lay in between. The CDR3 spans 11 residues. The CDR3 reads CASSSYREAFF. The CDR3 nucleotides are TGTGCCAGCAGCTCCTACAGAGAAGCTTTCTTT.

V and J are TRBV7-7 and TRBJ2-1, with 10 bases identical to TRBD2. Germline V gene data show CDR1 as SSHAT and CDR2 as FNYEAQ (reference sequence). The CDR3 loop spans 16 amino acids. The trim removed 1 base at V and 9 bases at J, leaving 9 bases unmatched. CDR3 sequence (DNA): TGTGCCAGCAGCTTAGATTTCACTAGCGGGGATACTGAGCAGTTCTTC. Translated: CASSLDFTSGDTEQFF. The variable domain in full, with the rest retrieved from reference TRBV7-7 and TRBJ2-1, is GAGVSQSPRYKVTKRGQDVTLRCDPISSHATLYWYQQALGQGPEFLTYFNYEAQPDKSGLPSDRFSAERPEGSISTLTIQRTEQRDSAMYRCASSLDFTSGDTEQFFGPGTRLTVL.

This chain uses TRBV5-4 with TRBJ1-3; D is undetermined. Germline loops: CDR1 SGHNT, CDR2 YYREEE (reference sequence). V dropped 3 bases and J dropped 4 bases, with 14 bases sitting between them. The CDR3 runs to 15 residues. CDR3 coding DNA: TGTGCCAGCAGCTCACACTCGACACCCGGAAACACCATATATTTT. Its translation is CASSSHSTPGNTIYF. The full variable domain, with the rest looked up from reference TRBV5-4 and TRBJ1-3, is ETGVTQSPTHLIKTRGQQVTLRCSSQSGHNTVSWYQQALGQGPQFIFQYYREEENGRGNFPPRFSGLQFPNYSSELNVNALELDDSALYLCASSSHSTPGNTIYFGEGSWLTVV.